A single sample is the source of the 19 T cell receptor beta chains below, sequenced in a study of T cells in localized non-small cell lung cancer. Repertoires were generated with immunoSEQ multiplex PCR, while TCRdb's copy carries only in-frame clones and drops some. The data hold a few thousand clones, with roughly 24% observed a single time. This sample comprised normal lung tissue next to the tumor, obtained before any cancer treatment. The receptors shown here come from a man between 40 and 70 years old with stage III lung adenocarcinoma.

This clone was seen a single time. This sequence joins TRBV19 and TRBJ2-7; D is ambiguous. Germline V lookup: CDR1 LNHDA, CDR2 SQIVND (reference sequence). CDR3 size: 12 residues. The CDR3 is CASAPNSYEQYF. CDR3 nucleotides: TGTGCTTCAGCACCTAACTCCTACGAGCAGTACTTC.

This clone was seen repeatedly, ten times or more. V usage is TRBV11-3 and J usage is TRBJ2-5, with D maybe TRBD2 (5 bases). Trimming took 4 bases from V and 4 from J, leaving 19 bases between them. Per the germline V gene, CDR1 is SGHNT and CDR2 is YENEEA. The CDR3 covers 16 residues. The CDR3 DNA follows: TGTGCCAGCAGCTCCTCCGGGCGGGTTAAGGGAGAGACCCAGTACTTC. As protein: CASSSSGRVKGETQYF.

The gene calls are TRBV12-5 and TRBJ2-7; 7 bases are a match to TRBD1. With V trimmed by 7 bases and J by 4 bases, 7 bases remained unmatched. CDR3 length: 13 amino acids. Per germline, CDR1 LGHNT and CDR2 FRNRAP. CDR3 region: CASALGQAYEQYF. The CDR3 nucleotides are TGTGCTAGTGCCCTAGGACAGGCTTACGAGCAGTACTTC.

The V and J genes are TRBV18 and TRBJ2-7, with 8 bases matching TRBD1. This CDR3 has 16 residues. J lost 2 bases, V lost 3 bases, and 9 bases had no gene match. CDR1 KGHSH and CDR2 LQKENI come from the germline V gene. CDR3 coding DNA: TGTGCCAGCTCACCTGGCCAGGACAGGGTACCCTACGAGCAGTACTTC. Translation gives CASSPGQDRVPYEQYF. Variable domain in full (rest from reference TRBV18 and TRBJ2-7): NAGVMQNPRHLVRRRGQEARLRCSPMKGHSHVYWYRQLPEEGLKFMVYLQKENIIDESGMPKERFSAEFPKEGPSILRIQQVVRGDSAAYFCASSPGQDRVPYEQYFGPGTRLTVT.

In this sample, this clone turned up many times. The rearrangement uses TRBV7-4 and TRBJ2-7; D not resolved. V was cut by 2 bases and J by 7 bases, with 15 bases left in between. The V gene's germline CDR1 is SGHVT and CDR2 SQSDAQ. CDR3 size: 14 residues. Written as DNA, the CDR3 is TGTGCCAGCAGCTTAAGAGGCAGCAGCCAGGAGCAGTACTTC. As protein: CASSLRGSSQEQYF.

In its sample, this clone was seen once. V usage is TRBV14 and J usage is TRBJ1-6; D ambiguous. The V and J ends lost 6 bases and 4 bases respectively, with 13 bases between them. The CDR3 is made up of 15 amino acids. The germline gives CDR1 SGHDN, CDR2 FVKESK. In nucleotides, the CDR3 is TGTGCCAGCAGTCTCAATACAGTATATAATTCACCCCTCCACTTT. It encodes CASSLNTVYNSPLHF.

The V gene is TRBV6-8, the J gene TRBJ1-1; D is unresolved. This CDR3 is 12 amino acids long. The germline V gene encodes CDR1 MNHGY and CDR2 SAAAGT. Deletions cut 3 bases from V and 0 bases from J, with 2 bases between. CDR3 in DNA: TGTGCCAGCAGTTATATGAACACTGAAGCTTTCTTT. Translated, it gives CASSYMNTEAFF.

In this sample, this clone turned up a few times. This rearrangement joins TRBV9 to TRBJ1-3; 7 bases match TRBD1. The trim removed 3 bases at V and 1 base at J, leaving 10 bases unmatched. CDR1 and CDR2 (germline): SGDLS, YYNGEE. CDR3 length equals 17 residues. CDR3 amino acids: CASSAQEGAGSGNTIYF. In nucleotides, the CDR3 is TGTGCCAGCAGCGCTCAAGAGGGGGCTGGGTCTGGAAACACCATATATTTT.

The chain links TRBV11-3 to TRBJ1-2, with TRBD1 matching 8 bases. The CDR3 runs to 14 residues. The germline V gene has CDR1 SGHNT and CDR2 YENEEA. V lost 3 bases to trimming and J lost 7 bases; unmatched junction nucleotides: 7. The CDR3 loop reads CASSFSDRAGGYTF. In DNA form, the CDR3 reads TGTGCCAGCAGCTTCTCGGACAGGGCGGGTGGCTACACCTTC. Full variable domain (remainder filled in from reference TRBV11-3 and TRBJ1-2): EAGVVQSPRYKIIEKKQPVAFWCNPISGHNTLYWYLQNLGQGPELLIRYENEEAVDDSQLPKDRFSAERLKGVDSTLKIQPAELGDSAVYLCASSFSDRAGGYTFGSGTRLTVV.

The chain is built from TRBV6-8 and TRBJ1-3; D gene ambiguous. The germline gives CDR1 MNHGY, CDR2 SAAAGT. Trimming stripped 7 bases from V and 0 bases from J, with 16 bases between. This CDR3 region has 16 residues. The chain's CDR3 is CASMDPVEYSGNTIYF. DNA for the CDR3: TGTGCCAGCATGGACCCGGTCGAGTACTCTGGAAACACCATATATTTT.

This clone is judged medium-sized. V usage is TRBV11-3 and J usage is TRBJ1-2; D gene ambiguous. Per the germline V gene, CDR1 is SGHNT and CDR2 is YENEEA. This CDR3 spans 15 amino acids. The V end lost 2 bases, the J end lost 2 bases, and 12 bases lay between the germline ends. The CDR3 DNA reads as TGTGCCAGCAGCTTATCTGCCCGTTCAAACTATGGCTACACCTTC. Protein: CASSLSARSNYGYTF.

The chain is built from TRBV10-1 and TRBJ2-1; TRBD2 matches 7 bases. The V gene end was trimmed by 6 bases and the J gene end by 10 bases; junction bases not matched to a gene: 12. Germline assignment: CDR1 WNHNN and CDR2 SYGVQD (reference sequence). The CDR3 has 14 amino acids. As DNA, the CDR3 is TGCGCCAGCAGCGGACTAGGGTCAATGCGGGAGCAGTTCTTC. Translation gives CASSGLGSMREQFF.

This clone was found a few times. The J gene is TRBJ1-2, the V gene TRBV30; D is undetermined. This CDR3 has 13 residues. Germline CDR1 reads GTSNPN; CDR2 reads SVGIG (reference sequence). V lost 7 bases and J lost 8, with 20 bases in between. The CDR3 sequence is CASLGLPHGGYTF. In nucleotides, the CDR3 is TGTGCCTCCCTCGGACTTCCTCACGGGGGCTACACCTTC. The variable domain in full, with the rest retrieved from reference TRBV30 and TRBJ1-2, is SQTIHQWPATLVQPVGSPLSLECTVEGTSNPNLYWYRQAAGRGLQLLFYSVGIGQISSEVPQNLSASRPQDRQFILSSKKLLLSDSGFYLCASLGLPHGGYTFGSGTRLTVV.

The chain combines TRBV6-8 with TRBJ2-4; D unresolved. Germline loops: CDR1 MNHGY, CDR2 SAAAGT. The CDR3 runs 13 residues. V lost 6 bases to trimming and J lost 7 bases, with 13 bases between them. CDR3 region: CASRPGPINIQYF. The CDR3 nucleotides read TGTGCCAGCAGACCCGGCCCTATCAACATTCAGTACTTC.

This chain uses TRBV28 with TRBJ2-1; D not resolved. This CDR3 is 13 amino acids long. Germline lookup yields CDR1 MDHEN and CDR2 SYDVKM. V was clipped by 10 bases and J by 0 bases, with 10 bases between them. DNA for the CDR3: TGTGCCATTGAGTCGAGCTCCTACAATGAGCAGTTCTTC. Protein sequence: CAIESSSYNEQFF.

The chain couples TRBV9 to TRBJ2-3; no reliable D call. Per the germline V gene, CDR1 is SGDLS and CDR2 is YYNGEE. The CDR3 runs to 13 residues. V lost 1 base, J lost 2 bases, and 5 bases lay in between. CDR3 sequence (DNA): TGTGCCAGCAGCGTAACAGTCACAGATACGCAGTATTTT. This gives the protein CASSVTVTDTQYF.

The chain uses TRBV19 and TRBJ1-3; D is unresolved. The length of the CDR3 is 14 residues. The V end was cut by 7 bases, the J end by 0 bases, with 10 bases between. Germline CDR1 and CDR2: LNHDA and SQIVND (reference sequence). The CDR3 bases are TGTGCCAGTAAGAAAGCAAACTCTGGAAACACCATATATTTT. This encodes CASKKANSGNTIYF.

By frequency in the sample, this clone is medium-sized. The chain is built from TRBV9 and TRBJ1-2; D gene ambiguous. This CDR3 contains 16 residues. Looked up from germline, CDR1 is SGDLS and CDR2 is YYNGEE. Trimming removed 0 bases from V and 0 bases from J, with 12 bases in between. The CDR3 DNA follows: TGTGCCAGCAGCGTAGATCCCCGGCAGACTAACTATGGCTACACCTTC. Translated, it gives CASSVDPRQTNYGYTF.

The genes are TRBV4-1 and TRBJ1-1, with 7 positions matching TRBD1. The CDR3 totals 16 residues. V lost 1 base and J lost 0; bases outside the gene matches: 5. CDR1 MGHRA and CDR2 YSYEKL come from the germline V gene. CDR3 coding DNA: TGCGCCAGCAGCCAAGCGAGGGGACAGCTGAACACTGAAGCTTTCTTT. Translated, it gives CASSQARGQLNTEAFF.